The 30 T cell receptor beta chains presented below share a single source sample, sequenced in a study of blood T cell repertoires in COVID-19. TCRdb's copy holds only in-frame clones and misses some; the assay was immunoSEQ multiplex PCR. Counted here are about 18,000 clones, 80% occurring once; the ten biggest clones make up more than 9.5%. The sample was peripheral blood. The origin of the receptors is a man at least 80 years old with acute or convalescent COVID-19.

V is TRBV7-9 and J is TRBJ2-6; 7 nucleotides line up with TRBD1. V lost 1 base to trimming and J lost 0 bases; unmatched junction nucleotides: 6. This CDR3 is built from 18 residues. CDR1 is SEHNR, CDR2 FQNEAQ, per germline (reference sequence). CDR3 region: CASSLVGTENSGANVLTF. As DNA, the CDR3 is TGTGCCAGCAGCTTAGTTGGGACAGAGAACTCTGGGGCCAACGTCCTGACTTTC.

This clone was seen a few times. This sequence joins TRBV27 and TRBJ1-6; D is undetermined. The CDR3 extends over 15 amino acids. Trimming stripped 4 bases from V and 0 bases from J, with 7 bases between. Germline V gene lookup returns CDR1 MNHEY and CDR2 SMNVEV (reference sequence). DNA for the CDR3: TGTGCCAGCAGTTATGGGAGCTCCTATAATTCACCCCTCCACTTT. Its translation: CASSYGSSYNSPLHF.

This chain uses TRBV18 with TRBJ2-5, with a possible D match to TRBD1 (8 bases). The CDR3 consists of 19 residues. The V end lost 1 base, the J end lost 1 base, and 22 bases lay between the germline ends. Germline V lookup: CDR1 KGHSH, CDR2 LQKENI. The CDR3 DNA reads TGTGCCAGCTCACCACTAACAGGGGGATTGAGCGGGGTCCAAGAGACCCAGTACTTC. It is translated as CASSPLTGGLSGVQETQYF.

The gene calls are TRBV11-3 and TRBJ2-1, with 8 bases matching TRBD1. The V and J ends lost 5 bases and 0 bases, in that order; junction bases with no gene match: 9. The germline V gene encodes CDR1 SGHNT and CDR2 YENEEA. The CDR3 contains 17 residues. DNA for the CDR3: TGTGCCAGCAGCCCAGGGGTCGGGACAGGCTCCTACAATGAGCAGTTCTTC. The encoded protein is CASSPGVGTGSYNEQFF.

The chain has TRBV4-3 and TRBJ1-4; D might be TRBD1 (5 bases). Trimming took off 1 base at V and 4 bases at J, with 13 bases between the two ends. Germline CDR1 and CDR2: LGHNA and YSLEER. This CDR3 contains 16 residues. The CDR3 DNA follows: TGCGCCAGCAGCCAAGCTCCGCGGGGGGGTAATGAAAAACTGTTTTTT. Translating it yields CASSQAPRGGNEKLFF.

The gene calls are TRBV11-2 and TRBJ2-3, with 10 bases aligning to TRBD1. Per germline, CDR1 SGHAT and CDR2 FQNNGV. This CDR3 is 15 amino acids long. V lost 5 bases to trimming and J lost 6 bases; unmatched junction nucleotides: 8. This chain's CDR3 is CASSQGQGWIDTQYF. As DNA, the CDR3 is TGTGCCAGCAGCCAGGGACAGGGGTGGATCGATACGCAGTATTTT. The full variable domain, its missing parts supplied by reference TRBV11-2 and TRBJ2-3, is EAGVAQSPRYKIIEKRQSVAFWCNPISGHATLYWYQQILGQGPKLLIQFQNNGVVDDSQLPKDRFSAERLKGVDSTLKIQPAKLEDSAVYLCASSQGQGWIDTQYFGPGTRLTVL.

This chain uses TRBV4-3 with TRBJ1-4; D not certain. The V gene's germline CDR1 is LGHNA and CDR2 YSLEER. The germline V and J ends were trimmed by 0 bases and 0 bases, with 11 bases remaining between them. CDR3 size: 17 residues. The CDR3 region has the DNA TGCGCCAGCAGCCAAGATGTAAAAACAGCAACTAATGAAAAACTGTTTTTT. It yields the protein CASSQDVKTATNEKLFF.

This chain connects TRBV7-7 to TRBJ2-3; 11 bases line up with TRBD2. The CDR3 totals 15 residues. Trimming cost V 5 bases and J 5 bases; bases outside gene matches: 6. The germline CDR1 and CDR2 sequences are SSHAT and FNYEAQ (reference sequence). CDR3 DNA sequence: TGTGCCAGCAGCCGTAGCGGGGGGGCCATAGATACGCAGTATTTT. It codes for CASSRSGGAIDTQYF.

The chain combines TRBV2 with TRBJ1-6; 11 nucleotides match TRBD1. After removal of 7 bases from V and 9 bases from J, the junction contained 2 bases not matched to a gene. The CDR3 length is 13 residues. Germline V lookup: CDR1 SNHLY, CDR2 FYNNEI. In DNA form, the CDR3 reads TGTGCCAGCACCGGGACAGGGGGTTCACCCCTCCACTTT. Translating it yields CASTGTGGSPLHF.

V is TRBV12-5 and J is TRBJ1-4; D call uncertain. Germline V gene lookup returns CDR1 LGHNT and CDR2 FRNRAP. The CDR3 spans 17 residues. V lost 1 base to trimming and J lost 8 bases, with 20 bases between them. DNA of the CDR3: TGTGCTAGTGGTTTGGGGTTGGCAACCGGCGGTGGGGAAAAACTGTTTTTT. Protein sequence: CASGLGLATGGGEKLFF.

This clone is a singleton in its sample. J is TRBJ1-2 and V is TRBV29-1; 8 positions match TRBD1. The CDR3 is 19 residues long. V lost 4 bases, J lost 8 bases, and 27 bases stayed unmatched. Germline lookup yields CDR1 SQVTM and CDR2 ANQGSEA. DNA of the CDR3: TGCAGCGTTGGGGGCCCGGGCAGGGGGCCACCTCTGGATCCGGCGGGCTACACCTTC. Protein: CSVGGPGRGPPLDPAGYTF. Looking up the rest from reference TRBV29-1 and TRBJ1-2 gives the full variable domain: SAVISQKPSRDICQRGTSLTIQCQVDSQVTMMFWYRQQPGQSLTLIATANQGSEATYESGFVIDKFPISRPNLTFSTLTVSNMSPEDSSIYLCSVGGPGRGPPLDPAGYTFGSGTRLTVV.

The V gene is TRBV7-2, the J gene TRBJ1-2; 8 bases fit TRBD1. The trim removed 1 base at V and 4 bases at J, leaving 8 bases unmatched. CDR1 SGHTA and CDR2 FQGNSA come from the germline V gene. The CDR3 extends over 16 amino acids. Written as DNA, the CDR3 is TGTGCCAGCAGCTTAGGGACAGGGAGTAGGGGCTATGGCTACACCTTC. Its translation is CASSLGTGSRGYGYTF.

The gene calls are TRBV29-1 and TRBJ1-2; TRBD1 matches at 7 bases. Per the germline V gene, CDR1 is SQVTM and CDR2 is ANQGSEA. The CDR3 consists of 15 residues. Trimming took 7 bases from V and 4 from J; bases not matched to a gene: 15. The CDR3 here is CSDNSPWTGLYGYTF. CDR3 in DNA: TGCAGCGATAATAGCCCCTGGACAGGCCTCTATGGCTACACCTTC. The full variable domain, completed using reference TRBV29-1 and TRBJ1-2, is SAVISQKPSRDICQRGTSLTIQCQVDSQVTMMFWYRQQPGQSLTLIATANQGSEATYESGFVIDKFPISRPNLTFSTLTVSNMSPEDSSIYLCSDNSPWTGLYGYTFGSGTRLTVV.

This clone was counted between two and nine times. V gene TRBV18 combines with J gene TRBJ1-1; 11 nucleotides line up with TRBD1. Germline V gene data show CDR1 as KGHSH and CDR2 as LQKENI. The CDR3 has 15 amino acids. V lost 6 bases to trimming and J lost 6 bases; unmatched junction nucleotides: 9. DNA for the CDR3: TGTGCCAGCTCCCAGGGACAGGGGGGAACCGCTGAAGCTTTCTTT. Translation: CASSQGQGGTAEAFF.

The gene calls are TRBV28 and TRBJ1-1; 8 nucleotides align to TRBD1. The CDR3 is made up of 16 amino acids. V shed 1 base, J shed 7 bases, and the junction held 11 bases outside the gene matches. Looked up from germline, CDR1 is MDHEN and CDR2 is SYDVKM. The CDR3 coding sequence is TGTGCCAGCAGTTTATTTGCCACAGGGGGTAACGATGAAGCTTTCTTT. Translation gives CASSLFATGGNDEAFF.

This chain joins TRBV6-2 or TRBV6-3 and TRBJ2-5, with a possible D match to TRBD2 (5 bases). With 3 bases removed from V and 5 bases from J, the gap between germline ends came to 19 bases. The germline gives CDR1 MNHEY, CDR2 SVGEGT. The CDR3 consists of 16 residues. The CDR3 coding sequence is TGTGCCAGCAGTTATGGCCGTATGGAGCCGGGGGAGACCCAGTACTTC. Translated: CASSYGRMEPGETQYF.

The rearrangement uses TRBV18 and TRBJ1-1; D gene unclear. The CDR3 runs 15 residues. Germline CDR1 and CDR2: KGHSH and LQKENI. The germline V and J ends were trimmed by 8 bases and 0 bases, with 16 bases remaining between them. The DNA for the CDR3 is TGTGCCAGCGCCGCCCGCTCAGTTATGAACACTGAAGCTTTCTTT. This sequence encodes CASAARSVMNTEAFF.

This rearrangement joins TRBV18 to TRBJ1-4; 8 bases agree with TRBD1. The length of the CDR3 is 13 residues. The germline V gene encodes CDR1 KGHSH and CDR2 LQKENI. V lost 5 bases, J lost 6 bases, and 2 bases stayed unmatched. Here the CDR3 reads CASSTGGDEKLFF. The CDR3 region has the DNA TGTGCCAGCTCAACAGGGGGGGATGAAAAACTGTTTTTT.

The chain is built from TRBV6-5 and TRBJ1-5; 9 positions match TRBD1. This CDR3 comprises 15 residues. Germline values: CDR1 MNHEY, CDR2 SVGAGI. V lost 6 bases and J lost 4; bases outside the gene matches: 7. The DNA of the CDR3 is TGTGCCAGCAGCCGGGGACAGGGTAAGAATCAGCCCCAGCATTTT. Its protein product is CASSRGQGKNQPQHF.

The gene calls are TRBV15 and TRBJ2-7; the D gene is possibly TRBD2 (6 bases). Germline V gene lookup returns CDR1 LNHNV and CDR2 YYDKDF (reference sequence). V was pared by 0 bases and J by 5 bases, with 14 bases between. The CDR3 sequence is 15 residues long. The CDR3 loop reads CATSRDPGGVDEQYF. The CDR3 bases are TGTGCCACCAGCAGAGATCCGGGCGGGGTCGACGAGCAGTACTTC. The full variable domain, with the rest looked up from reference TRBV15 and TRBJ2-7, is DAMVIQNPRYQVTQFGKPVTLSCSQTLNHNVMYWYQQKSSQAPKLLFHYYDKDFNNEADTPDNFQSRRPNTSFCFLDIRSPGLGDTAMYLCATSRDPGGVDEQYFGPGTRLTVT.

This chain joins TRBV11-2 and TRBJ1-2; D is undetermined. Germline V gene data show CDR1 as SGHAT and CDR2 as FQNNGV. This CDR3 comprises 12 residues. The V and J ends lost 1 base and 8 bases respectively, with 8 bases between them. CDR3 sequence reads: CASSLVHEGYTF. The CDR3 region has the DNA TGTGCCAGCAGCTTAGTACATGAAGGCTACACCTTC.

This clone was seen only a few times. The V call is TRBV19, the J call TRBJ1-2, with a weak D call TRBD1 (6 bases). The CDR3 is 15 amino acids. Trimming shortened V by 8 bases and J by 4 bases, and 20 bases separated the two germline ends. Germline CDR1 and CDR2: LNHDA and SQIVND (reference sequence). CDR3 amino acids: CASVRDTGRGYGYTF. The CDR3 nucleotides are TGTGCCAGTGTCCGGGACACGGGGAGAGGCTATGGCTACACCTTC.

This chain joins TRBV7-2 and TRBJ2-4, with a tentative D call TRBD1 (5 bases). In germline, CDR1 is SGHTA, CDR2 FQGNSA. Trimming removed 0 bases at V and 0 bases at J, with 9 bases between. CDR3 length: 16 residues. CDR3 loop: CASSLAGQLAKNIQYF. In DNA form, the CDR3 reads TGTGCCAGCAGCTTAGCGGGGCAGTTAGCCAAAAACATTCAGTACTTC.

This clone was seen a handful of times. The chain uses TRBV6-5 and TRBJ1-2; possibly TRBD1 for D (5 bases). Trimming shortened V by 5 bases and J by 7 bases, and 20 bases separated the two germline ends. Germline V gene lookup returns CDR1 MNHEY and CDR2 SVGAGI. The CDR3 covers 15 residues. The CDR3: CASSPRTSRGSGYTF. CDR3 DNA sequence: TGTGCCAGCAGTCCCCGGACCTCCCGGGGGAGTGGCTACACCTTC.

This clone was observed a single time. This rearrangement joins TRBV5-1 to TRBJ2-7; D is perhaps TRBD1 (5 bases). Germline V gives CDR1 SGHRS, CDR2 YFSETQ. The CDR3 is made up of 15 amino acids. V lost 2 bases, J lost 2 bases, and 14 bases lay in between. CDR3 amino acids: CASSLNGQGAYEQYF. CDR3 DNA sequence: TGCGCCAGCAGCTTAAACGGCCAGGGCGCCTACGAGCAGTACTTC.

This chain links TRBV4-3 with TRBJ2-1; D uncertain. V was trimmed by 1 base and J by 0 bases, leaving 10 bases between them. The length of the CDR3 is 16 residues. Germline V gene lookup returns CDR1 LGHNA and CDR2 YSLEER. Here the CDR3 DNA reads TGCGCCAGCAGCCAAGTATGGCTCAGCTCCTACAATGAGCAGTTCTTC. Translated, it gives CASSQVWLSSYNEQFF.

This CDR3 reads CASSKGCGRTDTQYF. The CDR3 bases are TGTGCCAGCAGCAAAGGTTGTGGGAGGACAGATACGCAGTATTTT. The rearrangement joins TRBV21-1 to TRBJ2-3; the DNA was not used to check the table's D call, TRBD2. TRBV21-1 represents a pseudogene. This CDR3 is 15 amino acids long.

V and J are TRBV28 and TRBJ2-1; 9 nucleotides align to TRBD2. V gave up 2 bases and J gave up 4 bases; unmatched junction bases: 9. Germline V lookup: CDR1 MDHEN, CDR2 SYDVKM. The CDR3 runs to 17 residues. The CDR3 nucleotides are TGTGCCAGCAGTTTAAAAGCGGGGGGCCGACTATACAATGAGCAGTTCTTC. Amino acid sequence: CASSLKAGGRLYNEQFF.

The chain's CDR3 is CASSIDTGTYEQYF. The DNA for the CDR3 is TGTGCCAGTAGTATAGATACAGGGACCTACGAGCAGTACTTC. The chain has TRBV19 and TRBJ2-7, with TRBD1 as a possible D gene (6 bases). Germline assignment: CDR1 LNHDA and CDR2 SQIVND (reference sequence). Trimming shortened V by 0 bases and J by 2 bases, and 8 bases separated the two germline ends. CDR3 length: 14 residues.

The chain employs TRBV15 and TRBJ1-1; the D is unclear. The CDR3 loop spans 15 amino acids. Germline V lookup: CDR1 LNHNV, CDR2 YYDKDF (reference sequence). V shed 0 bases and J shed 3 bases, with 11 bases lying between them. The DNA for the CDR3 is TGTGCCACCAGCAGAGATCCGCCCGAGGACACTGAAGCTTTCTTT. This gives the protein CATSRDPPEDTEAFF.